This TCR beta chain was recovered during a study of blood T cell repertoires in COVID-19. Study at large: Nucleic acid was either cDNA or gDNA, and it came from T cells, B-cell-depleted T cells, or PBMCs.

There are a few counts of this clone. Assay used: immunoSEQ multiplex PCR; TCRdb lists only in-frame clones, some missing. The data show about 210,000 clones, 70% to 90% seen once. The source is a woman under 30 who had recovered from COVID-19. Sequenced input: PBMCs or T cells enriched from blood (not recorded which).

CDR3 in amino acids: CARSLAPGENQPQHF. CDR3 nucleotide sequence: TGTGCCAGAAGCTTGGCCCCAGGGGAGAATCAGCCCCAGCATTTT. The rearrangement uses TRBV5-3 and TRBJ1-5; maybe TRBD1 (6 bases). TRBV5-3 falls under the ORF class, with uncertain function. CDR3 length: 15 residues. Trimming shortened V by 0 bases and J by 4 bases, and 11 bases separated the two germline ends.